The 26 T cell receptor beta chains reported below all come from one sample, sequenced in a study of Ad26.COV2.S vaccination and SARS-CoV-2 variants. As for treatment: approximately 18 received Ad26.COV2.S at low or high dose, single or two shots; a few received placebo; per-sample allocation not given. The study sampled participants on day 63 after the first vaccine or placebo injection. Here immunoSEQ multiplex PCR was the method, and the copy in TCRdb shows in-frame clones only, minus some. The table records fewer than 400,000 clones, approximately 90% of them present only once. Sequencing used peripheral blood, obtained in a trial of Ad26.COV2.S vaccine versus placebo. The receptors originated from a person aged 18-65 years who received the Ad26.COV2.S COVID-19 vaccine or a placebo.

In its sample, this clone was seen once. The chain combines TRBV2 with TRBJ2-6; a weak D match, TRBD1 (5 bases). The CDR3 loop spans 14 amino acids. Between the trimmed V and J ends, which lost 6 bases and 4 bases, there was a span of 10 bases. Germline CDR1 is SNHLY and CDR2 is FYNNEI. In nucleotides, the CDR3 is TGTGCCAGCAGAGGGGCTTCCGGGGCCAACGTCCTGACTTTC. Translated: CASRGASGANVLTF.

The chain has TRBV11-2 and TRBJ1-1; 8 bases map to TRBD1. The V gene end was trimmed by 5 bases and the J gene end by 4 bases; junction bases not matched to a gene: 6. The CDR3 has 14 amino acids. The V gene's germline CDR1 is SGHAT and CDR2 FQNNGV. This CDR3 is CASSPDRVGTEAFF. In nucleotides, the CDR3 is TGTGCCAGCAGCCCGGACAGGGTGGGCACTGAAGCTTTCTTT.

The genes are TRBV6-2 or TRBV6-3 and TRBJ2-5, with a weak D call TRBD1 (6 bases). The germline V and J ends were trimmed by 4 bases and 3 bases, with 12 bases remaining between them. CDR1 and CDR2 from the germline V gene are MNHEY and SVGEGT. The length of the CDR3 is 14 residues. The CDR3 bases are TGTGCCAGCAGTTTGTCAGGGGCGGAAGAGACCCAGTACTTC. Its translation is CASSLSGAEETQYF.

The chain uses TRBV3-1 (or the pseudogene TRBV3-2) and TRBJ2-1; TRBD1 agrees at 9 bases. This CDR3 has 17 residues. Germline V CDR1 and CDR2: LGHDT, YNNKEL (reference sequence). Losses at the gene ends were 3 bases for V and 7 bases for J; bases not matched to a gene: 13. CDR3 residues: CASSHPSGQGIDNEQFF. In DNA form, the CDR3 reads TGTGCCAGCAGCCACCCTTCGGGACAGGGAATTGATAATGAGCAGTTCTTC.

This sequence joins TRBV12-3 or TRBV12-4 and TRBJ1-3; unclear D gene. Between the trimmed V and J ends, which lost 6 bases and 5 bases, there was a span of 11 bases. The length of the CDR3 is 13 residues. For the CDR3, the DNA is TGTGCCAGCAGGGTCGGAGGAAGAAACACCATATATTTT. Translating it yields CASRVGGRNTIYF.

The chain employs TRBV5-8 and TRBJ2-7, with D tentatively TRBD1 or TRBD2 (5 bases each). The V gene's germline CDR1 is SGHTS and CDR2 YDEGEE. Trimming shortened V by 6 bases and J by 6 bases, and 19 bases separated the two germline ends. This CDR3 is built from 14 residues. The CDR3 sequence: CASITGGASSEQYF. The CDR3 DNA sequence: TGTGCCAGCATCACAGGAGGAGCTTCCAGCGAGCAGTACTTC.

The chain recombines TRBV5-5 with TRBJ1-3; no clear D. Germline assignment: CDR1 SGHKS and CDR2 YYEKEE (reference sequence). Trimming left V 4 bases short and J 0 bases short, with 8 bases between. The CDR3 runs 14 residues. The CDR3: CASSGLSSGNTIYF. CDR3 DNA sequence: TGTGCCAGCAGCGGTCTGAGCTCTGGAAACACCATATATTTT.

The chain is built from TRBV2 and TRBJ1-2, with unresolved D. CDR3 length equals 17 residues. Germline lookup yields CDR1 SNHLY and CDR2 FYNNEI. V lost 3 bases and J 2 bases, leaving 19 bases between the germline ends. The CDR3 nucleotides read TGTGCCAGCAGTGACTTGGGATCCGACCTACTGAACTATGGCTACACCTTC. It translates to CASSDLGSDLLNYGYTF.

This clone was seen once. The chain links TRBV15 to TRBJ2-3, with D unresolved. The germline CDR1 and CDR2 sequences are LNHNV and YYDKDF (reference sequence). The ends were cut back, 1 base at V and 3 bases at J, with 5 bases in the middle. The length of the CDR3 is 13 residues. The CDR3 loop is CATSRGSTDTQYF. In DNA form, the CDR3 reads TGTGCCACCAGCAGAGGTTCAACAGATACGCAGTATTTT.

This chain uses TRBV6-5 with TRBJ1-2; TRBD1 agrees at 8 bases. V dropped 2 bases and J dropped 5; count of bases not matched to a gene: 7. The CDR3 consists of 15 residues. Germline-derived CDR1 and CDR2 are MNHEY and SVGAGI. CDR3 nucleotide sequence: TGTGCCAGCAGTTACGACAGGGGCACAGGTTATGGCTACACCTTC. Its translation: CASSYDRGTGYGYTF.

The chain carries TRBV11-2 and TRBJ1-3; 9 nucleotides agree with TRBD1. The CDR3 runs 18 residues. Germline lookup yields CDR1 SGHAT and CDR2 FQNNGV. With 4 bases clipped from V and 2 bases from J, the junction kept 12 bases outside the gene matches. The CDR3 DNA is TGTGCCAGCAGCTCTTCAGCCCCGGACAGGGGAACTGGAAACACCATATATTTT. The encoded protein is CASSSSAPDRGTGNTIYF.

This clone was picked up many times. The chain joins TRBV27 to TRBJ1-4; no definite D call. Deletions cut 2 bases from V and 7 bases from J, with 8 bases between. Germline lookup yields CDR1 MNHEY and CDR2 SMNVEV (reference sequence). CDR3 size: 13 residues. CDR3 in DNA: TGTGCCAGCAGTTTACGGGAGGGTGAAAAACTGTTTTTT. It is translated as CASSLREGEKLFF.

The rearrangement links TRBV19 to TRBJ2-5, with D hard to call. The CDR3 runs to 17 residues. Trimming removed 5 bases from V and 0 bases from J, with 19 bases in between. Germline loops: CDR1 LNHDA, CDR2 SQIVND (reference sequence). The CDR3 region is CASSPTTSTQYQETQYF. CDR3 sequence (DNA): TGTGCCAGTAGTCCCACAACTTCGACTCAGTACCAAGAGACCCAGTACTTC. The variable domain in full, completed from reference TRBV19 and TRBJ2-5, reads DGGITQSPKYLFRKEGQNVTLSCEQNLNHDAMYWYRQDPGQGLRLIYYSQIVNDFQKGDIAEGYSVSREKKESFPLTVTSAQKNPTAFYLCASSPTTSTQYQETQYFGPGTRLLVL.

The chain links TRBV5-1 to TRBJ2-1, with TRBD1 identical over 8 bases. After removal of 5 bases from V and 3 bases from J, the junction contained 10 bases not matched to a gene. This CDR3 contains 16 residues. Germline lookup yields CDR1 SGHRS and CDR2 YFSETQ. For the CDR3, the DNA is TGCGCCAGCAGTCTGGACAGGGCTAAACTCTACAATGAGCAGTTCTTC. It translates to CASSLDRAKLYNEQFF.

CDR3: CASSLGQGETEAFF. The CDR3 coding sequence is TGTGCCAGCAGTTTAGGACAGGGGGAGACTGAAGCTTTCTTT. The V call is TRBV27, the J call TRBJ1-1, with 10 bases lining up with TRBD1. The CDR3 is 14 amino acids. Germline V gene data show CDR1 as MNHEY and CDR2 as SMNVEV (reference sequence). J lost 5 bases, V lost 2 bases, and 2 bases had no gene match.

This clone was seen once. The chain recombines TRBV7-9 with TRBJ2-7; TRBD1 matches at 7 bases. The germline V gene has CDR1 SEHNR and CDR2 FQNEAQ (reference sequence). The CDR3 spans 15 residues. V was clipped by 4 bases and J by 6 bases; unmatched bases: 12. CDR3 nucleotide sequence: TGTGCCAGCAGCTCAACGGGTAGGGGGCTAGGCGAGCAGTACTTC. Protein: CASSSTGRGLGEQYF. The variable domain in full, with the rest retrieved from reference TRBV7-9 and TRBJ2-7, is DTGVSQNPRHKITKRGQNVTFRCDPISEHNRLYWYRQTLGQGPEFLTYFQNEAQLEKSRLLSDRFSAERPKGSFSTLEIQRTEQGDSAMYLCASSSTGRGLGEQYFGPGTRLTVT.

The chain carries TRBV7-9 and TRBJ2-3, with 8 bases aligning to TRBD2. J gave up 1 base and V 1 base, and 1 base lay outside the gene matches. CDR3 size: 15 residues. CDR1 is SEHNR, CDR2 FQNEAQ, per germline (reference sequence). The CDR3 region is CASSLVAGRTDTQYF. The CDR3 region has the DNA TGTGCCAGCAGCTTAGTAGCGGGGCGCACAGATACGCAGTATTTT.

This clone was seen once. Here the CDR3 reads CASSFSFQGPEGDTQYF. The CDR3 coding sequence is TGTGCCAGCAGTTTCTCCTTCCAGGGACCAGAAGGAGATACGCAGTATTTT. The V call is TRBV27, the J call TRBJ2-3; D may correspond to TRBD1 or TRBD2 (5 bases each). The germline V and J ends were trimmed by 3 bases and 5 bases, with 21 bases remaining between them. The CDR3 has 17 residues. Germline V lookup: CDR1 MNHEY, CDR2 SMNVEV (reference sequence).

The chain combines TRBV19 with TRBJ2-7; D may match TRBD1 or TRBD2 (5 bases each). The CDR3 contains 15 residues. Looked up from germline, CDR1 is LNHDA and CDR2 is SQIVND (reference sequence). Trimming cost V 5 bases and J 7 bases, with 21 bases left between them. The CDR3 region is CASSPDIGTPGEQYF. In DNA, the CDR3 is TGTGCCAGTAGTCCAGATATCGGGACCCCCGGAGAGCAGTACTTC.

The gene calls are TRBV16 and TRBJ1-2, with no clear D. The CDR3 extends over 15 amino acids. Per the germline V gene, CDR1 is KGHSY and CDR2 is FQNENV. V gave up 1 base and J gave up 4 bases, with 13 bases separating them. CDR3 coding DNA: TGTGCCAGCAGCCAATGGGATTCGGGAGTCTATGGCTACACCTTC. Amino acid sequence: CASSQWDSGVYGYTF.

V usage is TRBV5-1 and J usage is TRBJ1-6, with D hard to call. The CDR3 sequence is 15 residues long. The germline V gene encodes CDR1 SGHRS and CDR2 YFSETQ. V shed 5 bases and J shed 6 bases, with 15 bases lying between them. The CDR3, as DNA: TGCGCCAGCAGTCAAACGAGTGGCACTAATTCACCCCTCCACTTT. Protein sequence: CASSQTSGTNSPLHF.

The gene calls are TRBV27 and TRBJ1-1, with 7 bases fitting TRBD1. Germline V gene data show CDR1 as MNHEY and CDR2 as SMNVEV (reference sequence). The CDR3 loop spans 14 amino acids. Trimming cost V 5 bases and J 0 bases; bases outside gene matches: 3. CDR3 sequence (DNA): TGTGCCAGCAGTCAAACAGGGGTGAACACTGAAGCTTTCTTT. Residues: CASSQTGVNTEAFF.

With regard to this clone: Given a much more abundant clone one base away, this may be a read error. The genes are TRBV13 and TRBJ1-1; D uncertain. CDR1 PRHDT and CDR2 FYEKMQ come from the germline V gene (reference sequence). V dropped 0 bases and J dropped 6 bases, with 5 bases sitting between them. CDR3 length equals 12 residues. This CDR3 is CASSLGDAEAFF. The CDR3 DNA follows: TGTGCCAGCAGCTTAGGGGACGCTGAAGCTTTCTTT.

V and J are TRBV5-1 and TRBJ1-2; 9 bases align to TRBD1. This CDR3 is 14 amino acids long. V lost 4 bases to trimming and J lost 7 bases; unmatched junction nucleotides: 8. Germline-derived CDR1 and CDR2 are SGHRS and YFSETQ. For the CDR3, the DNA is TGCGCCAGCAGCCCGGGACAGGGACGGGGTGGCTACACCTTC. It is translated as CASSPGQGRGGYTF.

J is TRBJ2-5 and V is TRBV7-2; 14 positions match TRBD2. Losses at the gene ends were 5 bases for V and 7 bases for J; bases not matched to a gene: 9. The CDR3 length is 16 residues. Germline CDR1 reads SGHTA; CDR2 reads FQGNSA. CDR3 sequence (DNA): TGTGCCAGCAGCCCGGGACTAGCGGGGGCGAGGGGGACCCAGTACTTC. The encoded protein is CASSPGLAGARGTQYF.

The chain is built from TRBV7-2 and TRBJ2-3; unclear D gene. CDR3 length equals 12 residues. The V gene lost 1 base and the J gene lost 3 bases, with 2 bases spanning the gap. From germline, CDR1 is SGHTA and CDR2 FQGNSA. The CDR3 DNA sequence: TGTGCCAGCAGCTTAGATACAGATACGCAGTATTTT. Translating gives CASSLDTDTQYF. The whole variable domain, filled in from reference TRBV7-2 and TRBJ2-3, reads GAGVSQSPSNKVTEKGKDVELRCDPISGHTALYWYRQSLGQGLEFLIYFQGNSAPDKSGLPSDRFSAERTGGSVSTLTIQRTQQEDSAVYLCASSLDTDTQYFGPGTRLTVL.